The 21 T cell receptor beta chains presented below share a single source sample, sequenced in a study of T cells in Graves' hyperthyroidism and ophthalmopathy. RNA transcripts provided the source from which TCR beta CDR3 regions were amplified. The TCR CDR3 first-round RT-PCR relied on the HTBI primer set. TCRdb re-called the multiplex PCR reads through MiXCR, storing one row per CDR3 protein. The data hold around 340,000 distinct CDR3 sequences, with about a sixth observed a single time. Sample: blood. The source of these receptors is a woman between 35 and 50 years old with Graves' ophthalmopathy.

The chain employs TRBV27 and TRBJ1-5; 8 positions match TRBD1. Per the germline V gene, CDR1 is MNHEY and CDR2 is SMNVEV (reference sequence). The CDR3 sequence is 20 residues long. Germline trimming cut 4 bases from V and 0 bases from J; bases unmatched to any gene: 17. The DNA for the CDR3 is TGTGCCAGCAGTTCTAACCCCGGGACAGGTTTCCTTTATAGCAATCAGCCCCAGCATTTT. Its protein is CASSSNPGTGFLYSNQPQHF.

This clonotype was seen repeatedly, ten times or more. The rearrangement joins TRBV11-2 to TRBJ1-3; D may be TRBD1 (5 bases). The germline V gene encodes CDR1 SGHAT and CDR2 FQNNGV. This CDR3 region has 14 residues. V lost 5 bases and J 1 base, leaving 9 bases between the germline ends. CDR3 amino acids: CASSATESGNTIYF. CDR3 bases: TGTGCCAGCAGCGCGACAGAATCTGGAAACACCATATATTTT.

This clonotype was detected only a few times. The chain employs TRBV6-2 or TRBV6-3 and TRBJ1-2, with D unclear. The CDR3 loop spans 12 amino acids. Trimming cost V 5 bases and J 8 bases, with 12 bases left between them. The V gene's germline CDR1 is MNHEY and CDR2 SVGEGT. DNA of the CDR3: TGTGCCAGCAGTAACCCTAGGGAGGGCTACACCTTC. This codes for CASSNPREGYTF.

The sample holds many counts of this clonotype. This chain links TRBV7-8 with TRBJ1-1, with D maybe TRBD1 (5 bases). Trimming cost V 1 base and J 3 bases, with 6 bases left between them. The CDR3 length is 13 residues. Per the germline V gene, CDR1 is SGHVS and CDR2 is FQNEAQ. CDR3 nucleotides: TGTGCCAGCAGCTTAGTACAGGACACTGAAGCTTTCTTT. Protein product: CASSLVQDTEAFF.

This clonotype showed up many times. CDR3 protein: CASSGRSKETQYF. As DNA, the CDR3 is TGTGCCAGCAGCGGGAGATCCAAAGAGACCCAGTACTTC. The chain is built from TRBV2 and TRBJ2-5; possibly TRBD2 for D (6 bases). The germline V gene encodes CDR1 SNHLY and CDR2 FYNNEI. Trimming pared 6 bases from V and 3 bases from J, leaving 11 bases between. The CDR3 contains 13 residues.

This chain connects TRBV11-2 to TRBJ2-7; a weak D match, TRBD2 (6 bases). Germline V gene data show CDR1 as SGHAT and CDR2 as FQNNGV. With 6 bases removed from V and 0 bases from J, the gap between germline ends came to 18 bases. The CDR3 is 16 residues long. CDR3 DNA sequence: TGTGCCAGCAGTTCGCCGGGACTCCGAACCTCCTACGAGCAGTACTTC. This codes for CASSSPGLRTSYEQYF.

This clonotype was seen many times. The rearrangement links TRBV19 to TRBJ2-2; D ambiguous. Germline CDR1 LNHDA, CDR2 SQIVND (reference sequence). V gave up 7 bases and J gave up 2 bases, with 11 bases separating them. The CDR3 contains 14 residues. In nucleotides, the CDR3 is TGTGCCAGTATCCCCCGTCTTAACACCGGGGAGCTGTTTTTT. Translation: CASIPRLNTGELFF. The complete variable domain, with remaining parts taken from reference TRBV19 and TRBJ2-2, reads DGGITQSPKYLFRKEGQNVTLSCEQNLNHDAMYWYRQDPGQGLRLIYYSQIVNDFQKGDIAEGYSVSREKKESFPLTVTSAQKNPTAFYLCASIPRLNTGELFFGEGSRLTVL.

In its sample, this clonotype was seen a few times. The gene calls are TRBV28 and TRBJ1-5; TRBD1 is a possible D gene (6 bases). The CDR3 has 13 amino acids. Germline V gives CDR1 MDHEN, CDR2 SYDVKM. The V gene lost 10 bases and the J gene lost 3 bases, with 13 bases spanning the gap. The CDR3 region is CAMQQGYNQPQHF. The CDR3, as DNA: TGTGCCATGCAACAGGGATACAATCAGCCCCAGCATTTT.

This chain joins TRBV6-5 and TRBJ1-1, with TRBD1 as a possible D gene (5 bases). Trimming took off 4 bases at V and 1 base at J, with 13 bases between the two ends. The germline gives CDR1 MNHEY, CDR2 SVGAGI. CDR3 size: 15 residues. This chain's CDR3 is CASSSPGRGNTEAFF. CDR3 coding DNA: TGTGCCAGCAGTTCACCAGGGAGAGGGAACACTGAAGCTTTCTTT.

In its sample, this clonotype was seen many times. The chain links TRBV5-6 to TRBJ1-5; 7 nucleotides align to TRBD1. Germline lookup yields CDR1 SGHDT and CDR2 YYEEEE. The CDR3 totals 19 residues. J gave up 2 bases and V 1 base, and 15 bases lay outside the gene matches. CDR3 coding DNA: TGTGCCAGCAGCTTGTCGGGACAGTCAGTTTCTTGGGGCAATCAGCCCCAGCATTTT. Translating it yields CASSLSGQSVSWGNQPQHF.

Ten or more counts support this clonotype. This may come from a read error, since a much larger clone is one base off. J is TRBJ1-2 and V is TRBV30, with D possibly being TRBD1 (6 bases). CDR1 is GTSNPN and CDR2 is SVGIG in the germline V gene (reference sequence). V lost 5 bases and J 2 bases, leaving 9 bases between the germline ends. CDR3 length equals 12 residues. This CDR3 is CAWGQLNYGYTF. The CDR3 DNA follows: TGTGCCTGGGGACAGTTAAACTATGGCTACACCTTC.

This clonotype was detected a few times. This chain connects TRBV12-3 or TRBV12-4 to TRBJ2-5; no reliable D call. V dropped 5 bases and J dropped 7 bases, with 11 bases sitting between them. This CDR3 contains 12 residues. CDR3 bases: TGTGCCAGCAGTCCTGATTGGGTGACCCAGTACTTC. Amino acids: CASSPDWVTQYF.

This clonotype was observed at least ten times. This chain links TRBV20-1 with TRBJ2-7; 7 nucleotides match TRBD1. The CDR3 runs to 12 residues. V gave up 5 bases and J gave up 4 bases; unmatched junction bases: 5. The germline V gene encodes CDR1 DFQATT and CDR2 SNEGSKA (reference sequence). The DNA for the CDR3 is TGCAGTGCTCGGACAGGATTTTACGAGCAGTACTTC. As protein: CSARTGFYEQYF.

This clonotype was seen repeatedly, ten times or more. The chain uses TRBV29-1 and TRBJ2-7, with 7 nucleotides matching TRBD1. CDR1 SQVTM and CDR2 ANQGSEA come from the germline V gene. The V and J ends lost 4 bases and 6 bases, in that order; junction bases with no gene match: 9. This CDR3 is built from 13 residues. The CDR3: CSVGATGMGEQYF. The CDR3 DNA follows: TGCAGCGTTGGGGCGACAGGGATGGGCGAGCAGTACTTC.

V gene TRBV3-1 combines with J gene TRBJ2-6; D is unclear. V dropped 6 bases and J dropped 4 bases, with 7 bases sitting between them. CDR3 size: 13 residues. Germline lookup yields CDR1 LGHDT and CDR2 YNNKEL (reference sequence). CDR3 nucleotide sequence: TGTGCCAGCAGAAGCGCGGGGGCCAACGTCCTGACTTTC. It yields the protein CASRSAGANVLTF.

This clonotype appeared many times. The chain joins TRBV5-1 to TRBJ2-7; 8 positions match TRBD2. The length of the CDR3 is 14 residues. In germline, CDR1 is SGHRS, CDR2 YFSETQ. With V trimmed by 4 bases and J by 3 bases, 6 bases remained unmatched. The CDR3 loop is CASSPPGGVYEQYF. CDR3 DNA sequence: TGCGCCAGCAGCCCCCCGGGAGGGGTCTACGAGCAGTACTTC.

Concerning this clonotype: A read error may account for a junction end that differs from germline. This chain links TRBV28 with TRBJ2-2; D tentatively fits TRBD1 or TRBD2 (5 bases each). Germline lookup yields CDR1 MDHEN and CDR2 SYDVKM. CDR3 size: 17 residues. In nucleotides, the CDR3 is TGTGCCAGCAGCCCATATTCTGAGACAGCTAACACCGGGGAGCCGTTTTTT. This gives the protein CASSPYSETANTGEPFF.

V and J are TRBV18 and TRBJ2-2; 7 bases are a match to TRBD2. The J segment lost 6 bases and the V segment lost 4 bases, leaving 11 bases of the junction unmatched. Germline-derived CDR1 and CDR2 are KGHSH and LQKENI. The CDR3 has 16 amino acids. This chain's CDR3 is CASSLPGLSPSGELFF. The CDR3 nucleotides are TGTGCCAGCTCACTCCCGGGACTAAGCCCCTCCGGGGAGCTGTTTTTT.

This clonotype was observed at least ten times. The chain carries TRBV12-3 or TRBV12-4 and TRBJ1-1, with no clear D. V shed 4 bases and J shed 3 bases, with 9 bases lying between them. CDR3 size: 13 residues. CDR3 sequence: CASSSDWDTEAFF. DNA of the CDR3: TGTGCCAGCAGTTCGGACTGGGACACTGAAGCTTTCTTT.

This rearrangement joins TRBV12-3 or TRBV12-4 to TRBJ2-7, with TRBD1 as a possible D gene (5 bases). This CDR3 is built from 13 residues. The V gene lost 6 bases and the J gene lost 2 bases, with 11 bases spanning the gap. CDR3 sequence: CASRAGRAYEQYF. DNA of the CDR3: TGTGCCAGCAGAGCAGGGCGCGCCTACGAGCAGTACTTC.

This clonotype has at least ten counts. This chain links TRBV10-3 with TRBJ2-5; D may be TRBD2 (5 bases). Trimming removed 3 bases from V and 2 bases from J, with 10 bases in between. The germline gives CDR1 ENHRY, CDR2 SYGVKD. The CDR3 is made up of 14 amino acids. In DNA form, the CDR3 reads TGTGCCATCAGTGACACAGCGGTACAAGAGACCCAGTACTTC. Translating gives CAISDTAVQETQYF.